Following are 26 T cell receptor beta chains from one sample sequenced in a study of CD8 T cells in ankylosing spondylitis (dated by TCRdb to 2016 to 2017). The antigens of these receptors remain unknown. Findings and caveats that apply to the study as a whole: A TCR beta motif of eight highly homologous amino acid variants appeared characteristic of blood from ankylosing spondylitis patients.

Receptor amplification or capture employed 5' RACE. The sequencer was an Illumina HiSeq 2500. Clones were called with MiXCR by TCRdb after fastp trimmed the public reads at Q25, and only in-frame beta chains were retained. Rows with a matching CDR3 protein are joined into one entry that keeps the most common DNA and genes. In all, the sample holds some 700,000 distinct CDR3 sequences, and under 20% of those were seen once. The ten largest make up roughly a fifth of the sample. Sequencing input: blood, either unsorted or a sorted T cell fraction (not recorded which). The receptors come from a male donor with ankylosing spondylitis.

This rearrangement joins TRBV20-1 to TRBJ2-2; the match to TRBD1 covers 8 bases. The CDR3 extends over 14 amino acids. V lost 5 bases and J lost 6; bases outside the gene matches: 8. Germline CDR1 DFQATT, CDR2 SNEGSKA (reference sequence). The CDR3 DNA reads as TGCAGTGCTTCGGACAGGGCGGGTGCCGGGGAGCTGTTTTTT. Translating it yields CSASDRAGAGELFF.

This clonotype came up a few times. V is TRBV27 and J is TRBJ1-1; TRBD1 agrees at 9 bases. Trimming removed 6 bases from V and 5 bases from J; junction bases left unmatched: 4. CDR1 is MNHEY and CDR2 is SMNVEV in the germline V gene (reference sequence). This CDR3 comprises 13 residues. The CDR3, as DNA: TGTGCCAGCAGCTGGGACAGGGTTACTGAAGCTTTCTTT. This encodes CASSWDRVTEAFF.

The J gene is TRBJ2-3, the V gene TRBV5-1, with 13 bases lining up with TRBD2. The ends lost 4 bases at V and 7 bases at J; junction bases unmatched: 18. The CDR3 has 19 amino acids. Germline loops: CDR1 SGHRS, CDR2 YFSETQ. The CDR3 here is CASSTEPPSTSGGVYTQYF. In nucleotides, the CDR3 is TGCGCCAGCAGCACCGAACCCCCCTCTACTAGCGGGGGGGTGTATACGCAGTATTTT.

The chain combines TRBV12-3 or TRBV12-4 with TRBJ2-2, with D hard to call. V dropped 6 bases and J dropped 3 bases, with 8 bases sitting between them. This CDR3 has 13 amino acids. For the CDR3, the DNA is TGTGCCAGCAGATCAGGTTACACCGGGGAGCTGTTTTTT. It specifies CASRSGYTGELFF.

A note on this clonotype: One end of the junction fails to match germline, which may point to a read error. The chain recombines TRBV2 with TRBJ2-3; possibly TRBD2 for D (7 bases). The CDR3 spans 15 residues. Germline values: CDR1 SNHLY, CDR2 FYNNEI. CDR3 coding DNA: TGTGCCAGCAGGGAAGGGGGAGGGCCCCCAGATACGCAGTATTTT. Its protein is CASREGGGPPDTQYF.

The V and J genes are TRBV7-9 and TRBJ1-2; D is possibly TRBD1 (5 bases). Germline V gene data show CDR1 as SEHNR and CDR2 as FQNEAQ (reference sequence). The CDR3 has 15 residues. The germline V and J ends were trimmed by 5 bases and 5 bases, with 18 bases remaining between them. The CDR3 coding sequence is TGTGCCAGCAGCGCCAGTTCCGGGACCGAGTATGGCTACACCTTC. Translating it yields CASSASSGTEYGYTF.

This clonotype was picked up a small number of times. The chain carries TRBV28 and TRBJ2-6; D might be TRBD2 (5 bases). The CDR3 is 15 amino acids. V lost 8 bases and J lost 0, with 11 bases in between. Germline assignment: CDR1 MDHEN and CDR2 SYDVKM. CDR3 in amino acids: CASEPSNSGANVLTF. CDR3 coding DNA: TGTGCCAGCGAACCTAGCAACTCTGGGGCCAACGTCCTGACTTTC.

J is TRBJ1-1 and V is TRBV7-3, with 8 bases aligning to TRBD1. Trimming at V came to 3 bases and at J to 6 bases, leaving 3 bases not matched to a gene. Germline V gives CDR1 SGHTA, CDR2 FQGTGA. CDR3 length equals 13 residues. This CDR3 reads CASSFTGGAEAFF. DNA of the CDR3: TGTGCCAGCAGCTTCACAGGGGGTGCTGAAGCTTTCTTT.

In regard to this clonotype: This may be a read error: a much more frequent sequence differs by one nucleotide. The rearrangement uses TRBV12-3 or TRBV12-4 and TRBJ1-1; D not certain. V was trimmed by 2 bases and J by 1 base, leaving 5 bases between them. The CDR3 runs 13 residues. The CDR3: CASSLWPNTEAFF. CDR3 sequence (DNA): TGTGCCAGCAGTTTATGGCCGAACACTGAAGCTTTCTTT.

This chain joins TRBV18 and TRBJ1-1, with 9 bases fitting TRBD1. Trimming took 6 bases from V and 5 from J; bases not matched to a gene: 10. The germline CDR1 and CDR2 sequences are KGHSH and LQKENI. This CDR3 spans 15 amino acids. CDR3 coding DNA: TGTGCCAGCTCGCCCGGAAGGGACAGGGTGACTGAAGCTTTCTTT. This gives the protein CASSPGRDRVTEAFF.

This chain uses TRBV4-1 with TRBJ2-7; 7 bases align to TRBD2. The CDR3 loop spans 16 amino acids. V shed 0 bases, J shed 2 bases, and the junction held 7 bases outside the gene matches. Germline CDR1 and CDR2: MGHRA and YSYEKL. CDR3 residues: CASSQEILAETYEQYF. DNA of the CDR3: TGCGCCAGCAGCCAAGAGATTCTAGCGGAAACCTACGAGCAGTACTTC.

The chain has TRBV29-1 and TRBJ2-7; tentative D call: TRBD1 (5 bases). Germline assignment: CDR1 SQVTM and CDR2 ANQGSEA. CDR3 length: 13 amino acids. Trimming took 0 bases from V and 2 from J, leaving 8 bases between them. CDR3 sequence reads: CSVEEDNPYEQYF. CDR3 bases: TGCAGCGTTGAAGAGGACAATCCCTACGAGCAGTACTTC.

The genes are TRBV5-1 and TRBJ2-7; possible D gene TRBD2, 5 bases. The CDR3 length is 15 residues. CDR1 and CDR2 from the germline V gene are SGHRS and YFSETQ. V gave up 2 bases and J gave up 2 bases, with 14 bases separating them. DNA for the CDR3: TGCGCCAGCAGCTTAATCGGGGATCCCCCCTACGAGCAGTACTTC. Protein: CASSLIGDPPYEQYF. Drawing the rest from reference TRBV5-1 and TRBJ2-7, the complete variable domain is KAGVTQTPRYLIKTRGQQVTLSCSPISGHRSVSWYQQTPGQGLQFLFEYFSETQRNKGNFPGRFSGRQFSNSRSEMNVSTLELGDSALYLCASSLIGDPPYEQYFGPGTRLTVT.

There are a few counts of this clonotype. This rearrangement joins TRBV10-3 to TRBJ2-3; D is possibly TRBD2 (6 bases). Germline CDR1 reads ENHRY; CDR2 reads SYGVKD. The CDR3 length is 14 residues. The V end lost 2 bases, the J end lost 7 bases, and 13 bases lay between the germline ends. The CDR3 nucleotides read TGTGCCATCAGTGAGGCCGGGAGCCACAATACGCAGTATTTT. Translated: CAISEAGSHNTQYF.

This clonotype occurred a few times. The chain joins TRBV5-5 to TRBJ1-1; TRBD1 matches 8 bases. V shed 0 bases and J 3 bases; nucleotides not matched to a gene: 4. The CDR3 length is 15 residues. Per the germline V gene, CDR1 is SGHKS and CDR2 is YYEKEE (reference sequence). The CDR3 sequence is CASSLEDRVDTEAFF. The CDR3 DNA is TGTGCCAGCAGCTTGGAGGACAGGGTAGACACTGAAGCTTTCTTT. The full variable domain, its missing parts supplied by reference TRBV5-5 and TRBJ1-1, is DAGVTQSPTHLIKTRGQQVTLRCSPISGHKSVSWYQQVLGQGPQFIFQYYEKEERGRGNFPDRFSARQFPNYSSELNVNALLLGDSALYLCASSLEDRVDTEAFFGQGTRLTVV.

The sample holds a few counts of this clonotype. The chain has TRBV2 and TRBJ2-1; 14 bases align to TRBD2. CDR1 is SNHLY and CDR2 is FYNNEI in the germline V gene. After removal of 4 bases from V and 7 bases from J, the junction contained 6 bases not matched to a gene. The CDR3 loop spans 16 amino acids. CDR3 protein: CASSGPTSGRVNEQFF. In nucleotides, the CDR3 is TGTGCCAGCAGTGGCCCGACTAGCGGGAGGGTGAATGAGCAGTTCTTC.

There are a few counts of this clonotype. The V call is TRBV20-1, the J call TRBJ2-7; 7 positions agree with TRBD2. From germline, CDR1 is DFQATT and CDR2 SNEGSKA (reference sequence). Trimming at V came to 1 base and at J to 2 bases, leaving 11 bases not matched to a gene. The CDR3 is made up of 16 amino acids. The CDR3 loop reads CSARAPRGEGTYEQYF. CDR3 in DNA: TGCAGTGCTAGAGCCCCACGGGGGGAGGGTACCTACGAGCAGTACTTC.

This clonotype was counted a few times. The CDR3 is CSASGLAGYYEQYF. The CDR3 nucleotides are TGCAGTGCTTCCGGACTAGCGGGGTACTACGAGCAGTACTTC. This chain connects TRBV20-1 to TRBJ2-7, with 12 bases that match TRBD2. V was clipped by 5 bases and J by 3 bases; unmatched bases: 5. The CDR3 has 14 amino acids. Germline V gives CDR1 DFQATT, CDR2 SNEGSKA (reference sequence).

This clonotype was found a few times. CDR3 in amino acids: CASSTAGRQYF. DNA of the CDR3: TGTGCCAGCAGTACGGCGGGGCGGCAGTACTTC. The chain carries TRBV12-3 or TRBV12-4 and TRBJ2-7, with D perhaps matching TRBD2 (6 bases). CDR3 length equals 11 residues. V was pared by 5 bases and J by 9 bases, with 11 bases between.

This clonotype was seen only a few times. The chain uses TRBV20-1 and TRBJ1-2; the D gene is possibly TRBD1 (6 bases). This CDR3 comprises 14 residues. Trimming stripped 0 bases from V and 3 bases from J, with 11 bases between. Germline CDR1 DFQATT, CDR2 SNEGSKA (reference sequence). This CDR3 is CSAREQGIDYGYTF. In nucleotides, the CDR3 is TGCAGTGCTAGAGAGCAGGGGATCGACTATGGCTACACCTTC.

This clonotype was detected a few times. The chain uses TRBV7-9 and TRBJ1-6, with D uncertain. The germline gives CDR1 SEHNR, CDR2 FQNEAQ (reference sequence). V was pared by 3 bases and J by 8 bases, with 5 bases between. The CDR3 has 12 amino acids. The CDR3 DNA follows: TGTGCCAGCAGCTTGTCGGATTCACCCCTCCACTTT. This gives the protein CASSLSDSPLHF.

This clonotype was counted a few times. CDR3 bases: TGTGCCACCAGCCCAGAGGGTTCCTGGCGCGAAAAACTGTTTTTT. Its protein product is CATSPEGSWREKLFF. The chain recombines TRBV15 with TRBJ1-4; D gene ambiguous. Looked up from germline, CDR1 is LNHNV and CDR2 is YYDKDF (reference sequence). The CDR3 totals 15 residues. Trimming shortened V by 5 bases and J by 8 bases, and 18 bases separated the two germline ends.

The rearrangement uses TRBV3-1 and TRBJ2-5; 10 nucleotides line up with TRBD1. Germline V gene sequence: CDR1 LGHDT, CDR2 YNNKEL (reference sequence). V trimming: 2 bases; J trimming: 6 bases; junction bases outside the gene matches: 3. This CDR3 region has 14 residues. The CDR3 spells CASSQRTGGKTQYF. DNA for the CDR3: TGTGCCAGCAGCCAACGGACAGGGGGAAAGACCCAGTACTTC.

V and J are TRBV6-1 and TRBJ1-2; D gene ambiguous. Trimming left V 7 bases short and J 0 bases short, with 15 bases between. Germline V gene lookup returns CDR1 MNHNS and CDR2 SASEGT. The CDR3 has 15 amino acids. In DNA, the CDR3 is TGTGCCAGCATCGAGATCGGGTCAGCTAACTATGGCTACACCTTC. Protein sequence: CASIEIGSANYGYTF.

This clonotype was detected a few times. CDR3 loop: CSARPGYGNQPQHF. The CDR3 DNA sequence: TGCAGTGCTAGACCGGGGTACGGCAATCAGCCCCAGCATTTT. The chain joins TRBV20-1 to TRBJ1-5; D is unclear. Trimming pared 2 bases from V and 2 bases from J, leaving 10 bases between. Germline V CDR1 and CDR2: DFQATT, SNEGSKA (reference sequence). The CDR3 contains 14 residues.

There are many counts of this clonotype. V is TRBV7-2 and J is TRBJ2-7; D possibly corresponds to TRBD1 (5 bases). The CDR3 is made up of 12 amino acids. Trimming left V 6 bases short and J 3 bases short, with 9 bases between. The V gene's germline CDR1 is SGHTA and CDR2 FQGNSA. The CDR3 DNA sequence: TGTGCCAGCAGTCGACAGCTCTACGAGCAGTACTTC. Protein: CASSRQLYEQYF.